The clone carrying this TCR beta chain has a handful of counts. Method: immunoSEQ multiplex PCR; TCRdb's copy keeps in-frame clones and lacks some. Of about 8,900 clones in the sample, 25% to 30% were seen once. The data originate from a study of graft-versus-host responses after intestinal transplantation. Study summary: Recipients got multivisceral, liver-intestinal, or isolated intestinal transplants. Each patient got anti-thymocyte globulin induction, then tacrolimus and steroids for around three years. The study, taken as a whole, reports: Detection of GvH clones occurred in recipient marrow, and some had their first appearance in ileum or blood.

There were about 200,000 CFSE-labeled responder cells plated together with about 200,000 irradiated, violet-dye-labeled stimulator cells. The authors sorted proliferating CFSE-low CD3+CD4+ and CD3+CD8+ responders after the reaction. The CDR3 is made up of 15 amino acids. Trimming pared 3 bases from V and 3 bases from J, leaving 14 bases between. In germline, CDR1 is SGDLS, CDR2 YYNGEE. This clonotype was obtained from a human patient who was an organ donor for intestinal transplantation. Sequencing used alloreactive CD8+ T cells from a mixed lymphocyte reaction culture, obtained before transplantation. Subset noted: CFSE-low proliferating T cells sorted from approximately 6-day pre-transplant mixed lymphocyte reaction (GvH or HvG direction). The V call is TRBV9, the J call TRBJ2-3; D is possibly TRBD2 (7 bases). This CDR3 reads CASSASRGGTDTQYF. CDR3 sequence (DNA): TGTGCCAGCAGCGCCTCCAGGGGAGGGACAGATACGCAGTATTTT.